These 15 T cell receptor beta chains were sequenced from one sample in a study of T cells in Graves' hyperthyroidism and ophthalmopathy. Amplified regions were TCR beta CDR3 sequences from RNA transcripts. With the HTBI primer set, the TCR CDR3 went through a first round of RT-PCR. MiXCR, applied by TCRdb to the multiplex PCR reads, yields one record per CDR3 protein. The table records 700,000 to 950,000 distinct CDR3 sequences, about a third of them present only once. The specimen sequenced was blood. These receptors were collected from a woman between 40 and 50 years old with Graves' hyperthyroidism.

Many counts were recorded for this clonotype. CDR3 region: CASSLAPTITYEQYF. The CDR3 DNA follows: TGTGCCAGCAGCTTAGCACCGACGATTACCTACGAGCAGTACTTC. The rearrangement uses TRBV7-9 and TRBJ2-7; D ambiguous. The V gene lost 0 bases and the J gene lost 2 bases, with 11 bases spanning the gap. The CDR3 length is 15 residues. Looked up from germline, CDR1 is SEHNR and CDR2 is FQNEAQ (reference sequence).

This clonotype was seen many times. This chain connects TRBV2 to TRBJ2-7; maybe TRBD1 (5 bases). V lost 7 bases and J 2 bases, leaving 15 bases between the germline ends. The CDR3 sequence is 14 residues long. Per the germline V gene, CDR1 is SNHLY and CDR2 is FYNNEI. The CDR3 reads CASTPRQGTYEQYF. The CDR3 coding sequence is TGTGCCAGCACCCCCCGTCAGGGAACCTACGAGCAGTACTTC.

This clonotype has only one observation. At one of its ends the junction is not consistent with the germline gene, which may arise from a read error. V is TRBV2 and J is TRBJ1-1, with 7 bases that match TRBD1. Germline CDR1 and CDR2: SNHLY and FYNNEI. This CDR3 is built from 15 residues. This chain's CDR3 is CASYHGGQTNTEASF. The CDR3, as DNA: TGTGCCAGCTACCACGGGGGACAGACCAACACTGAAGCTTCCTTT. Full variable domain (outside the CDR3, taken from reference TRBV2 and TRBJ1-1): EPEVTQTPSHQVTQMGQEVILRCVPISNHLYFYWYRQILGQKVEFLVSFYNNEISEKSEIFDDQFSVERPDGSNFTLKIRSTKLEDSAMYFCASYHGGQTNTEASFGQGTRLTVV.

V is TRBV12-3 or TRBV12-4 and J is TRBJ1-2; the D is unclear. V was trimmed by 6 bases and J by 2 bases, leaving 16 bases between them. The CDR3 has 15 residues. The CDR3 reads CASSPGAILNYGYTF. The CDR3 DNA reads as TGTGCCAGCAGCCCGGGAGCTATTCTAAACTATGGCTACACCTTC.

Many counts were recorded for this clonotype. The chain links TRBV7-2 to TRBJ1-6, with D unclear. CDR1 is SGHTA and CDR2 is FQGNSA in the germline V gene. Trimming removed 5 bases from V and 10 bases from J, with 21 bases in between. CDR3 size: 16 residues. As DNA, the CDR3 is TGTGCCAGCAGCCCTCACCCGGACCGCTCGGGGTCACCCCTCCACTTT. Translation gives CASSPHPDRSGSPLHF.

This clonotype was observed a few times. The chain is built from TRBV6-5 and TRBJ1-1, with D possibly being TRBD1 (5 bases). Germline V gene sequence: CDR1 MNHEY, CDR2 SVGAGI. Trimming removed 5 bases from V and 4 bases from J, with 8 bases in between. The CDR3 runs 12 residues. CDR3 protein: CASSGTVTEAFF. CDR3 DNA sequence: TGTGCCAGCAGTGGGACGGTCACTGAAGCTTTCTTT.

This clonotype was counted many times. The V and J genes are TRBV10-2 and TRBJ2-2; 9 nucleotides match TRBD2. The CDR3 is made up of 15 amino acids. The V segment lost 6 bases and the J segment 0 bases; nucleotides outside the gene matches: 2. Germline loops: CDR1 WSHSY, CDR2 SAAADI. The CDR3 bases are TGCGCCAGCAGGATAGCGGGAGCGAACACCGGGGAGCTGTTTTTT. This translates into CASRIAGANTGELFF.

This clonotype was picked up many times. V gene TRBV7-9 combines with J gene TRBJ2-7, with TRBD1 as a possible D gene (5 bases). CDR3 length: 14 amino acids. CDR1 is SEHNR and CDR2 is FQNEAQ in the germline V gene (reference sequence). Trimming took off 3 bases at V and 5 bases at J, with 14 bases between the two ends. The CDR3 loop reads CASSFGHSSHEQYF. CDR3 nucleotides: TGTGCCAGCAGCTTCGGACATTCAAGTCACGAGCAGTACTTC.

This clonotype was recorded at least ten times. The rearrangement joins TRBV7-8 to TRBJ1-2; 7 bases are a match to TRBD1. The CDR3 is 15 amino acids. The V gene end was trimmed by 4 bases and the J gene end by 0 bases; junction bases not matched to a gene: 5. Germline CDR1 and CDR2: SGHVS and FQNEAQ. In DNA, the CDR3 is TGTGCCAGCAGCTCTTACAGGGGACCTAACTATGGCTACACCTTC. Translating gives CASSSYRGPNYGYTF. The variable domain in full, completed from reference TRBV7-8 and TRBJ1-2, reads GAGVSQSPRYKVAKRGQDVALRCDPISGHVSLFWYQQALGQGPEFLTYFQNEAQLDKSGLPSDRFFAERPEGSVSTLKIQRTQQEDSAVYLCASSSYRGPNYGYTFGSGTRLTVV.

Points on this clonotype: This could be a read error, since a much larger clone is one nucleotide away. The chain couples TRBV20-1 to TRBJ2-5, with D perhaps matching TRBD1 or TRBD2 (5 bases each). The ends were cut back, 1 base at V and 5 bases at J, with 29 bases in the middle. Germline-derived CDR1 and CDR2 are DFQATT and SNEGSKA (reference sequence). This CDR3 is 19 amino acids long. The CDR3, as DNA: TGCAGTGCTAGAGGTAGTACTGGCGGGCAGGGAAGGTGGTCGGAGACCCAGTACTTC. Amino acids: CSARGSTGGQGRWSETQYF.

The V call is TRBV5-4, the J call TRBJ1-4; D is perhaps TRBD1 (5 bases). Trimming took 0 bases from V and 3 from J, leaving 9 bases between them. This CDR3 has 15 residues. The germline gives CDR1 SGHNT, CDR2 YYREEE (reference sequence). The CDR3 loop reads CASSLGGHPNEKLFF. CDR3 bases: TGTGCCAGCAGCTTGGGCGGACACCCTAATGAAAAACTGTTTTTT.

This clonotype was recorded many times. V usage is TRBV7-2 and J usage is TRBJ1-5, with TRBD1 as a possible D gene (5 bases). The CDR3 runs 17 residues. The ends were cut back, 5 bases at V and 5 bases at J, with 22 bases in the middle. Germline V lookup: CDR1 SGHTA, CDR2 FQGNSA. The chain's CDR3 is CASSVRNRDGFYQPQHF. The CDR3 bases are TGTGCCAGCAGCGTTAGGAACCGGGACGGATTCTATCAGCCCCAGCATTTT.

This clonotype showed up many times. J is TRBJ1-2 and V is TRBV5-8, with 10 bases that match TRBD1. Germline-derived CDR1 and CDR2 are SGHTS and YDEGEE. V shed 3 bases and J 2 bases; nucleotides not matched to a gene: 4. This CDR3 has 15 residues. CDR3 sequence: CASSSTGQGNYGYTF. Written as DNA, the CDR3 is TGTGCCAGCAGCTCGACGGGACAGGGGAACTATGGCTACACCTTC.

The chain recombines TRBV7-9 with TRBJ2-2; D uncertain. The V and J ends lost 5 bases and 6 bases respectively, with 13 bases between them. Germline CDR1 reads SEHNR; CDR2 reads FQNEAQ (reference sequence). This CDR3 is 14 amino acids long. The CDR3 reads CASSGKLWSGELFF. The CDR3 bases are TGTGCCAGCAGCGGGAAATTGTGGTCCGGGGAGCTGTTTTTT.

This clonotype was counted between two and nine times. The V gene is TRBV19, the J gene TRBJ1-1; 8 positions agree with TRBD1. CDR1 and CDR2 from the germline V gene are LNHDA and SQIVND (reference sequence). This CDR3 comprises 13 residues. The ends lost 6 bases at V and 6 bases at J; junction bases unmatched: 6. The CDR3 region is CASSTHRGSEAFF. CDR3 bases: TGTGCCAGTAGCACCCACAGGGGGTCTGAAGCTTTCTTT.